These 14 T cell receptor beta chains came from one sample sequenced in a study of vaccination and CD4 T cells after COVID-19. Described treatment: roughly nine-day PBMC culture with coronavirus spike peptide pools or control peptides (ViraFEST assay). An Oncomine TCR Beta short-read assay was used to sequence the DNA from cultured CD4+ T cells. MiXCR was run by TCRdb on the PCR reads, yielding one entry per CDR3 protein. This sample has approximately 9,700 distinct CDR3 sequences, with 30% found just once. Their specific antigens are unknown. The sequenced sample was CD4+ T cells from blood, cultured in vitro, obtained after SARS-CoV-2 vaccination. Every receptor here comes from a human donor who had recovered from COVID-19.

This chain connects TRBV7-9 to TRBJ2-7; 7 bases align to TRBD1. Germline V lookup: CDR1 SEHNR, CDR2 FQNEAQ (reference sequence). Trimming removed 4 bases from V and 0 bases from J; junction bases left unmatched: 3. The CDR3 extends over 14 amino acids. This chain's CDR3 is CASSSWDSSYEQYF. CDR3 in DNA: TGTGCCAGCAGCTCGTGGGACAGCTCCTACGAGCAGTACTTC.

There are a few counts of this clonotype. The chain links TRBV24-1 to TRBJ2-5; no firm D call. V was clipped by 4 bases and J by 5 bases, with 16 bases between them. CDR3 length: 15 residues. CDR1 and CDR2 from the germline V gene are KGHDR and SFDVKD. The CDR3 DNA sequence: TGTGCCACCAGTGACCCCCGGATCCCTGGGGAGACCCAGTACTTC. Translation: CATSDPRIPGETQYF.

The rearrangement uses TRBV28 and TRBJ2-7; the D gene is possibly TRBD1 (5 bases). V lost 7 bases and J lost 0, with 13 bases in between. CDR1 and CDR2 (germline): MDHEN, SYDVKM. CDR3 size: 14 residues. The CDR3 nucleotides read TGTGCCAGCACTCAGGACACGAGCTCCTACGAGCAGTACTTC. This sequence encodes CASTQDTSSYEQYF.

This clonotype was seen only a few times. The chain has TRBV27 and TRBJ2-7, with 12 bases identical to TRBD1. Germline V gene data show CDR1 as MNHEY and CDR2 as SMNVEV (reference sequence). CDR3 length: 15 amino acids. Trimming removed 6 bases from V and 4 bases from J; junction bases left unmatched: 7. The CDR3 DNA sequence: TGTGCCAGCAGACATGGGACAGGGGGCTCTTACGAGCAGTACTTC. This sequence encodes CASRHGTGGSYEQYF.

The chain couples TRBV29-1 to TRBJ2-3; possibly TRBD1 for D (6 bases). Trimming removed 8 bases at V and 8 bases at J, with 26 bases between. The CDR3 loop spans 15 amino acids. The germline V gene encodes CDR1 SQVTM and CDR2 ANQGSEA. The CDR3 nucleotides are TGCAGCCTCCAACTGGGGGCATTCGGGTCCGGTACGCAGTATTTT. Its translation: CSLQLGAFGSGTQYF.

The table lists this clonotype with a few counts. The chain recombines TRBV20-1 with TRBJ2-7; maybe TRBD2 (5 bases). Germline V gene lookup returns CDR1 DFQATT and CDR2 SNEGSKA (reference sequence). The CDR3 contains 17 residues. Trimming removed 5 bases from V and 7 bases from J, with 30 bases in between. CDR3 sequence (DNA): TGCAGTGCTGTTTACCCCTTTAGTATGAGCATCTCGGGGGAGCAGTACTTC. Its protein product is CSAVYPFSMSISGEQYF.

The chain links TRBV19 to TRBJ2-4, with 10 positions matching TRBD1. Per germline, CDR1 LNHDA and CDR2 SQIVND (reference sequence). The junction had 6 bases not matched to a gene; V was cut back by 6 bases and J by 4 bases. This CDR3 contains 15 residues. CDR3 in amino acids: CASRDRGAEKNIQYF. The CDR3 region has the DNA TGTGCCAGTAGGGACAGGGGGGCCGAGAAAAACATTCAGTACTTC.

This clonotype was found a few times. V gene TRBV29-1 combines with J gene TRBJ2-1; D is uncertain. The germline CDR1 and CDR2 sequences are SQVTM and ANQGSEA. CDR3 length: 14 amino acids. Trimming stripped 5 bases from V and 0 bases from J, with 11 bases between. The CDR3 here is CSVLARSSYNEQFF. DNA of the CDR3: TGCAGCGTTCTCGCGCGCAGCTCCTACAATGAGCAGTTCTTC.

In this sample, this clonotype turned up a few times. This sequence joins TRBV29-1 and TRBJ2-5; no firm D call. V was trimmed by 6 bases and J by 0 bases, leaving 8 bases between them. CDR3 length: 12 amino acids. Per germline, CDR1 SQVTM and CDR2 ANQGSEA. CDR3 nucleotides: TGCAGCGTGGCAGTGTACCAAGAGACCCAGTACTTC. This encodes CSVAVYQETQYF.

The gene calls are TRBV2 and TRBJ1-2, with TRBD1 matching over 7 bases. The CDR3 is 13 amino acids. The junction had 6 bases not matched to a gene; V was cut back by 8 bases and J by 3 bases. Germline-derived CDR1 and CDR2 are SNHLY and FYNNEI. The CDR3: CASLSDRDYGYTF. CDR3 sequence (DNA): TGTGCCAGCCTTTCAGACAGGGACTATGGCTACACCTTC. The full variable domain, rest sourced from reference TRBV2 and TRBJ1-2, is EPEVTQTPSHQVTQMGQEVILRCVPISNHLYFYWYRQILGQKVEFLVSFYNNEISEKSEIFDDQFSVERPDGSNFTLKIRSTKLEDSAMYFCASLSDRDYGYTFGSGTRLTVV.

The chain employs TRBV7-6 and TRBJ2-1; a possible D gene is TRBD2 (5 bases). Germline V gives CDR1 SGHVS, CDR2 FNYEAQ. The CDR3 length is 14 residues. Trimming shortened V by 5 bases and J by 2 bases, and 10 bases separated the two germline ends. The CDR3 DNA is TGTGCCAGCAGCCCGCGGGTCGCCTACAATGAGCAGTTCTTC. Amino acids: CASSPRVAYNEQFF.

The V and J genes are TRBV19 and TRBJ2-7; no clear D gene. The CDR3 is 14 residues long. Trimming removed 7 bases from V and 3 bases from J, with 16 bases in between. Per germline, CDR1 LNHDA and CDR2 SQIVND (reference sequence). The DNA of the CDR3 is TGTGCCAGTACACAGACCAAAGGCGGCTACGAGCAGTACTTC. Translating it yields CASTQTKGGYEQYF.

This chain joins TRBV27 and TRBJ2-6; 12 nucleotides match TRBD1. This CDR3 comprises 14 residues. V lost 8 bases, J lost 12 bases, and 8 bases stayed unmatched. The germline V gene encodes CDR1 MNHEY and CDR2 SMNVEV (reference sequence). The CDR3 loop reads CASHRDRGQGVLTF. CDR3 coding DNA: TGTGCCAGCCACCGGGACAGGGGGCAGGGCGTCCTGACTTTC.

The CDR3 sequence: CASSFFAGAGNEQFF. For the CDR3, the DNA is TGTGCCAGCAGCTTCTTTGCGGGAGCTGGAAATGAGCAGTTCTTC. The chain uses TRBV11-2 and TRBJ2-1; TRBD2 aligns across 7 bases. The CDR3 runs 15 residues. CDR1 and CDR2 from the germline V gene are SGHAT and FQNNGV. V trimming: 3 bases; J trimming: 7 bases; junction bases outside the gene matches: 9.